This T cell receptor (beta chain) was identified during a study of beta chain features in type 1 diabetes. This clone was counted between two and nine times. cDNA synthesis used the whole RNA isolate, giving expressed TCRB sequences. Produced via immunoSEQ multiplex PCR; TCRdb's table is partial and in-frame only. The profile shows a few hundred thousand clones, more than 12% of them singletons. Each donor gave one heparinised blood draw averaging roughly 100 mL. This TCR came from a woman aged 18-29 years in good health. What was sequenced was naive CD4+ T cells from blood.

The CDR3, as DNA: TGTGCCAGCAGCTCGACAGGGGGAAACACTGAAGCTTTCTTT. Protein: CASSSTGGNTEAFF. The chain combines TRBV11-2 with TRBJ1-1; TRBD1 aligns across 9 bases. Germline V lookup: CDR1 SGHAT, CDR2 FQNNGV. J was trimmed by 2 bases and V by 4 bases; bases with no gene match: 2. This CDR3 is built from 14 residues.